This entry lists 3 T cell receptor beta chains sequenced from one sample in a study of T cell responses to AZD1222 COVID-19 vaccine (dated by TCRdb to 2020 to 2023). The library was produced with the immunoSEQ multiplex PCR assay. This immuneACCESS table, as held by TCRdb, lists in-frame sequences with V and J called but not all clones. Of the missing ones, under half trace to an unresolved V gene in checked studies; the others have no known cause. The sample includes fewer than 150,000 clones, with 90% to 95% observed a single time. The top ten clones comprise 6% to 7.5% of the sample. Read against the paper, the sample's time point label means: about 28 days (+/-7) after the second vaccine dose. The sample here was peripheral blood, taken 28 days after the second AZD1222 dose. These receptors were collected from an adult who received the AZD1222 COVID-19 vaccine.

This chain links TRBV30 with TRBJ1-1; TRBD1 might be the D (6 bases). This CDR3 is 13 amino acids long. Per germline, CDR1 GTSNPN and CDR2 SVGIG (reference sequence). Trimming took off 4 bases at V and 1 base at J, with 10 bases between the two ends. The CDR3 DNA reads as TGTGCCTGGAATGAACAGGGGAACACTGAAGCTTTCTTT. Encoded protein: CAWNEQGNTEAFF.

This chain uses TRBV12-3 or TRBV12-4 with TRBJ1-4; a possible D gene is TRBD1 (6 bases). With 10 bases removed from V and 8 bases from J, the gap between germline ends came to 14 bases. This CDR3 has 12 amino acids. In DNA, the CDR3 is TGTGCCATCGGACGGGGGGCAGAAAAACTGTTTTTT. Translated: CAIGRGAEKLFF.

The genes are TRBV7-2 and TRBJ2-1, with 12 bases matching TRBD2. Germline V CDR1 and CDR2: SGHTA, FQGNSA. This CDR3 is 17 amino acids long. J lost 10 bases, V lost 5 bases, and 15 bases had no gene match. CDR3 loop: CASSPGGLAGGQREQFF. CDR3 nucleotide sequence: TGTGCCAGCAGCCCTGGGGGGCTAGCGGGGGGGCAGCGAGAGCAGTTCTTC.